These T cell receptor beta chains were read from a single sample in a study of blood T cell repertoires in COVID-19. Sequenced by immunoSEQ multiplex PCR; TCRdb stores in-frame clones only, minus some. The table shows hundreds of thousands of clones, with around 84% occurring only once. Source material: peripheral blood. Receptors originate from a human donor in a cohort sampled during active COVID-19. Both conserved end residues are part of each CDR3. D genes are given only for firm matches. Size tells how often a clone was seen (once, few, many) or the class of an expanded clone, and some rows leave it out.

size | J | V | D | CDR3 | DNA
few | TRBJ1-6 | TRBV6-5 | . | CASCEGGPLHF | TGTGCCAGTTGCGAGGGCGGGCCCCTCCACTTT
few | TRBJ1-5 | TRBV30 | . | CAWSLGTPNQPQHF | TGTGCCTGGAGCCTAGGGACACCAAATCAGCCCCAGCATTTT
once | TRBJ2-3 | TRBV9 | . | CASSVEPGLETDTQYF | TGTGCCAGCAGCGTAGAACCGGGGTTGGAGACAGATACGCAGTATTTT
. | TRBJ2-1 | TRBV3-1/TRBV3-2 | . | CASSQSPGEQFF | TGTGCCAGCAGCCAATCCCCCGGTGAGCAGTTCTTC
. | TRBJ1-6 | TRBV6-5 | . | CASSYSRSTGSPLHF | TGTGCCAGCAGTTACTCGAGGAGTACGGGGTCACCCCTCCACTTT
. | TRBJ1-2 | TRBV19 | TRBD1 | CASKTDGTGYGYTF | TGTGCCAGTAAAACAGACGGGACAGGGTATGGCTACACCTTC
. | TRBJ2-7 | TRBV19 | . | CASSIRQGTYEQYF | TGTGCCAGTAGTATAAGGCAGGGGACCTACGAGCAGTACTTC
. | TRBJ2-7 | TRBV12-3/TRBV12-4 | TRBD2 | CASSLNRGGEQYF | TGTGCCAGCAGTCTCAACCGGGGAGGGGAGCAGTACTTC
. | TRBJ2-2 | TRBV4-1 | TRBD2 | CASSSIAGGSGELFF | TGCGCCAGCAGCTCGATAGCGGGGGGCTCCGGGGAGCTGTTTTTT
. | TRBJ2-2 | TRBV3-1/TRBV3-2 | TRBD2 | CASSQRSGSVTGELFF | TGTGCCAGCAGCCAAAGAAGCGGGAGTGTTACCGGGGAGCTGTTTTTT
once | TRBJ2-5 | TRBV5-1 | TRBD2 | CASSFPGTSGDEYQETQYF | TGCGCCAGCAGCTTTCCCGGGACTAGCGGTGACGAGTACCAAGAGACCCAGTACTTC
. | TRBJ1-5 | TRBV19 | TRBD1 | CASSVQGRNQPQHF | TGTGCCAGTAGTGTACAGGGGCGTAATCAGCCCCAGCATTTT
. | TRBJ2-2 | TRBV19 | . | CASSMNPGNTGELFF | TGTGCCAGTAGTATGAACCCGGGTAACACCGGGGAGCTGTTTTTT
. | TRBJ2-5 | TRBV9 | TRBD2 | CASSPGTSARETQYF | TGTGCCAGCAGCCCCGGGACTAGCGCTAGGGAGACCCAGTACTTC
. | TRBJ2-3 | TRBV12-3/TRBV12-4 | TRBD2 | CASSLRGGDTQYF | TGTGCCAGCAGCCTCCGGGGGGGGGATACGCAGTATTTT
. | TRBJ2-7 | TRBV9 | TRBD1 | CASSARQGGNYEQYF | TGTGCCAGCAGCGCACGACAGGGTGGGAACTACGAGCAGTACTTC
few | TRBJ1-1 | TRBV7-9 | TRBD1 | CASSLGQGISEAFF | TGTGCCAGCAGCTTGGGACAGGGGATTTCTGAAGCTTTCTTT
. | TRBJ2-6 | TRBV3-1/TRBV3-2 | . | CASRVSGANVLTF | TGTGCCAGCCGGGTGAGTGGAGCCAACGTCCTGACTTTC
. | TRBJ1-4 | TRBV23-1 | . | CASSDSRDGGFPTNEKLFF | TGCGCCAGCAGTGATAGCCGGGACGGGGGATTTCCGACTAATGAAAAACTGTTTTTT
. | TRBJ2-3 | TRBV29-1 | . | CSVRYTDTQYF | TGCAGCGTCCGCTACACAGATACGCAGTATTTT
. | TRBJ2-2 | TRBV6-1 | TRBD1 | CASSGRNRGQTGELFF | TGTGCCAGCAGTGGCCGCAACAGGGGGCAAACCGGGGAGCTGTTTTTT
. | TRBJ2-7 | TRBV6-1 | TRBD2 | CASSESSGEEQYF | TGTGCCAGCAGTGAATCTAGCGGAGAGGAGCAGTACTTC
once | TRBJ2-5 | TRBV18 | TRBD2 | CASSPGLAGEETQYF | TGTGCCAGCTCACCGGGCCTAGCGGGAGAAGAGACCCAGTACTTC
. | TRBJ2-7 | TRBV28 | . | CASSSPEDTAAYEQYF | TGTGCCAGCAGCAGTCCTGAAGACACCGCCGCCTACGAGCAGTACTTC
. | TRBJ2-2 | TRBV6-1 | TRBD2 | CASSETSGRLPTGELFF | TGTGCCAGCAGTGAGACTAGCGGGAGGTTGCCCACCGGGGAGCTGTTTTTT
. | TRBJ1-1 | TRBV4-1 | . | CASSQVIRGTEAFF | TGCGCCAGCAGCCAAGTAATCAGGGGCACTGAAGCTTTCTTT
. | TRBJ2-7 | TRBV6-1 | . | CASSVRDGEYSSYEQYF | TGTGCCAGCAGTGTACGGGATGGTGAGTACAGCTCCTACGAGCAGTACTTC
. | TRBJ1-2 | TRBV20-1 | . | CSASPGYGYTF | TGCAGTGCTAGCCCCGGGTATGGCTACACCTTC
. | TRBJ2-7 | TRBV18 | . | CASSGPGGRGRNEQYF | TGTGCCAGCTCAGGTCCCGGCGGCAGGGGAAGGAACGAGCAGTACTTC
few | TRBJ1-2 | TRBV30 | . | CAWNPEGQSGYTF | TGTGCCTGGAATCCGGAAGGACAGTCAGGCTACACCTTC
. | TRBJ2-5 | TRBV10-3 | TRBD1 | CAISGDSPLETQYF | TGTGCCATCAGTGGGGACAGTCCTTTAGAGACCCAGTACTTC
. | TRBJ2-2 | TRBV6-5 | . | CASSSLGTGELFF | TGTGCCAGCAGTTCCCTCGGCACCGGGGAGCTGTTTTTT
. | TRBJ1-5 | TRBV6-5 | . | CASSLQVTNQPQHF | TGTGCCAGCAGCCTACAGGTGACCAATCAGCCCCAGCATTTT
. | TRBJ2-4 | TRBV7-9 | TRBD2 | CASSFREGGKNIQYF | TGTGCCAGCAGCTTTCGGGAGGGGGGCAAAAACATTCAGTACTTC
. | TRBJ1-4 | TRBV5-6 | . | CASSLVGGNNEKLFF | TGTGCCAGCAGCTTAGTGGGAGGTAATAATGAAAAACTGTTTTTT
once | TRBJ2-7 | TRBV6-5 | . | CASSTTGEPHEQYF | TGTGCCAGCAGCACGACTGGAGAGCCCCACGAGCAGTACTTC
. | TRBJ1-1 | TRBV12-3/TRBV12-4 | . | CASSLGRTEAFF | TGTGCCAGCAGTTTGGGCAGGACTGAAGCTTTCTTT
. | TRBJ1-4 | TRBV6-5 | TRBD1 | CASRGQGREKLFF | TGTGCCAGCCGGGGACAGGGACGAGAAAAACTGTTTTTT
. | TRBJ2-5 | TRBV30 | TRBD2 | CAWTPRLAGYQETQYF | TGTGCCTGGACCCCCAGACTAGCGGGGTACCAAGAGACCCAGTACTTC
. | TRBJ2-2 | TRBV30 | . | CAWSVPVVTGELFF | TGTGCCTGGAGTGTCCCGGTAGTCACCGGGGAGCTGTTTTTT
. | TRBJ1-2 | TRBV19 | TRBD1 | CASNNWGTGNYGYTF | TGTGCCAGTAATAACTGGGGGACAGGGAACTATGGCTACACCTTC
. | TRBJ2-1 | TRBV7-2 | TRBD2 | CASSPVAGEVDEQFF | TGTGCCAGCAGCCCAGTAGCGGGAGAGGTAGATGAGCAGTTCTTC
. | TRBJ2-1 | TRBV7-8 | TRBD2 | CASSLGGLGGGGEQFF | TGTGCCAGCAGCTTAGGGGGACTAGGGGGAGGTGGTGAGCAGTTCTTC
. | TRBJ2-2 | TRBV10-3 | TRBD1 | CAIRANTGGRNTGELFF | TGTGCCATCAGAGCCAATACAGGGGGCCGGAACACCGGGGAGCTGTTTTTT
. | TRBJ2-1 | TRBV5-6 | TRBD2 | CASSILAGEGHEQFF | TGTGCCAGCAGCATTTTAGCGGGTGAAGGACATGAGCAGTTCTTC